The 5 T cell receptor beta chains in this list originate from one sample, sequenced in a study of shared clonotypes between healthy human individuals. Using immunoSEQ multiplex PCR, the repertoire was profiled, and TCRdb retains in-frame clones only, with some absent. The repertoire holds about 2.3 million clones, with more than 85% as singletons. Specimen: naive CD4+ T cells from PBMCs. Indicated subset: CD45RA+ positively selected. These receptors originate from a man between 18 and 29 years old in good health. Some clones in this sample may be carry-over from other donors' samples.

V and J are TRBV18 and TRBJ1-2; D might be TRBD1 (6 bases). Trimming took 2 bases from V and 4 from J, leaving 17 bases between them. The germline gives CDR1 KGHSH, CDR2 LQKENI. The CDR3 length is 16 residues. The CDR3 coding sequence is TGTGCCAGCTCACCATCGAGGCAGGGGAGCGGCTATGGCTACACCTTC. Amino acids: CASSPSRQGSGYGYTF.

A word on this clone: Different DNA sequences within this sample yield the same CDR3. The chain uses TRBV28 and TRBJ2-6; possible D gene TRBD1, 5 bases. The germline V gene encodes CDR1 MDHEN and CDR2 SYDVKM. V shed 3 bases and J shed 4 bases, with 10 bases lying between them. This CDR3 spans 15 amino acids. CDR3 in amino acids: CASSFSRAGANVLTF. The CDR3 DNA reads as TGTGCCAGCAGTTTTTCCAGGGCCGGGGCCAACGTCCTGACTTTC.

The chain has TRBV28 and TRBJ2-6; tentative D call: TRBD2 (6 bases). Looked up from germline, CDR1 is MDHEN and CDR2 is SYDVKM. The CDR3 extends over 15 amino acids. Trimming took 5 bases from V and 5 from J, leaving 13 bases between them. The CDR3 region is CASSLGGFRANVLTF. DNA of the CDR3: TGTGCCAGCAGTCTAGGAGGGTTTAGGGCCAACGTCCTGACTTTC.

The gene calls are TRBV5-1 and TRBJ2-1, with 9 nucleotides matching TRBD2. The CDR3 is made up of 17 amino acids. V trimming: 4 bases; J trimming: 9 bases; junction bases outside the gene matches: 17. Per germline, CDR1 SGHRS and CDR2 YFSETQ. CDR3 protein: CASSRNSGTSNFGEQFF. The CDR3, as DNA: TGCGCCAGCAGCCGGAACTCCGGGACTAGCAATTTTGGTGAGCAGTTCTTC.

V usage is TRBV19 and J usage is TRBJ1-2; D remains ambiguous. V was pared by 3 bases and J by 5 bases, with 13 bases between. This CDR3 contains 14 residues. CDR1 and CDR2 (germline): LNHDA, SQIVND (reference sequence). In DNA, the CDR3 is TGTGCCAGTAGTATCAGGTCGCCACTGTATGGCTACACCTTC. Translated: CASSIRSPLYGYTF.